This record covers a single T cell receptor (beta chain). Its antigen is currently not known. Base qualities are not at hand, and no much larger clone is one base apart. The data derive from a study of OX40 agonist ivuxolimab in advanced cancers. Turning to the overall study: Ivuxolimab was an agonistic, fully human IgG2 monoclonal antibody directed against OX40 (CD134), a costimulatory receptor. Intravenous ivuxolimab was administered to patients every 2 weeks at six dose levels: 0.01, 0.1, 0.3, 1.5, 3 and 10 mg/kg. Among the approximately 54 dose-escalation patients, some 20 had hepatocellular carcinoma, around 15 melanoma, 9 renal cell carcinoma and 9 head and neck cancer. A male proportion of almost 85% and a mean age of around 60 years, ranging from roughly 23 to 79, were recorded for the dose-escalation cohort. Patients were allowed to have had prior anti-PD-1, anti-PD-L1 or anti-CTLA-4 therapy, and 30% to 50% of the dose-escalation patients had previously received checkpoint inhibitors. Partial responses occurred in three dose-escalation patients: two with cutaneous melanoma and one with hepatocellular carcinoma. The purpose of peripheral TCRbeta sequencing was to test whether ivuxolimab changed TCR sequence diversity and led to clonal T-cell expansion. The paper describes the monotherapy dose-escalation part (N = 52 patients) of the phase I trial of ivuxolimab. The paper's findings and limits, for the study overall: The antigen specificity of the peripheral T cells that underwent clonal expansion was not determined. At doses of 0.1 to 3.0 mg/kg, clonal expansion of both CD4+ and CD8+ blood T cells was observed from baseline to week 6. In partial responders in the 0.1-3.0 mg/kg groups, normalized peripheral clonal expansion was found to be among the lowest, especially among CD8+ T cells. Low levels of normalized T-cell clonal expansion were also seen in some patients who did not respond. After ivuxolimab, more expanded clones were found on average in CD8+ T cells than in CD4+ T cells.

The trial excluded patients who had a history of autoimmune disease or were on systemic immunosuppression. In every dose cohort, peripheral blood was drawn for TCR sequencing at baseline, cycle 4 day 1, and cycle 7 day 1. The samples were drawn from a first-in-human, open-label, multicenter phase I dose-escalation trial of ivuxolimab. Adults with locally advanced or metastatic melanoma, renal cell carcinoma, hepatocellular carcinoma or head and neck squamous cell carcinoma were enrolled in the trial. Before TCR sequencing, CD4+ and CD8+ T cells were separately sorted from peripheral blood. The cysteine opens and the phenylalanine closes a CDR3 of 15 amino acids. CDR3 DNA only is kept here, 45 bases in frame from base 1. V is pared back by 3 bases and J by 0 bases, with 9 bases lying between the germline termini. The germline V gene (reference sequence) specifies LNHDA as CDR1 and SQIVND as CDR2. For sequencing of the TCRbeta CDR3 region, genomic DNA was extracted from the sorted cells. The immunoSEQ Assay was used for sequencing of TCRbeta CDR3 regions. TCRdb provides this immuneACCESS table in a form limited to in-frame rearrangements. Some clones are lacking; in checked studies, under half of them reflect an unresolved V gene, and why the rest are absent is not known. The sample has approximately 77,000 clones on record, approximately 90% of them singletons. Clones ranked in the top ten supply approximately 10% of the sample.

The sample consisted of CD4+ or CD8+ T cells sorted from blood, taken in a trial of the OX40 agonist ivuxolimab. The chain was built from TRBV19 and TRBJ2-4, with TRBD2 as a weak D call on 6 bases. The TCR comes from an adult with an advanced solid tumor such as melanoma, head and neck, liver or kidney cancer. CDR3 reads: CASSIRREAKNIQYF. The sequence in DNA is TGTGCCAGTAGTATTAGGCGGGAAGCCAAAAACATTCAGTACTTC.